The source of this T cell receptor (beta chain) is a study of blood T cell repertoires in COVID-19. Overall study: Some COVID-19 samples were acute and others convalescent; all came from the United States, Italy and Spain. PBMCs, B-cell-depleted T cells, or T cells were the source of the cDNA or gDNA that made up the material.

Methods used by the authors: Cell counts per sample came from amplifying reference gene primers. The table came from immunoSEQ multiplex PCR; TCRdb's copy has only in-frame clones and leaves some out. V, J and clone size reflect that table, while D and trimming were determined from the DNA. The table lists 85,000 to 120,000 clones, 84% of them singletons. The CDR3 spans 14 residues. Germline CDR1 and CDR2: MNHEY and SVGAGI. The trim removed 10 bases at V and 8 bases at J, leaving 6 bases unmatched. The sample was peripheral blood. The clonotype comes from a woman aged 55-70 years with acute or convalescent COVID-19. The chain links TRBV6-5 to TRBJ2-1, with 15 bases that match TRBD2. The CDR3 spells CATLRTSGRDEQFF. DNA for the CDR3: TGTGCCACCCTGAGGACTAGCGGGAGGGATGAGCAGTTCTTC.